The T cell receptor beta chain under discussion was sequenced for a study of T-cell memory formation after mild COVID-19 (dated by TCRdb to the early 2020s). A note on the overall study: TCR sequence clusters from the two donors were found to be largely donor specific. Longitudinal TCRalpha and TCRbeta repertoire sequencing tracked T-cell clones expanding and contracting after mild COVID-19 in two donors. The cohort comprised two young, previously healthy adult volunteers, one female and one male.

PBMCs were isolated by Ficoll-Paque density gradient centrifugation. Concerning this clonotype: What this receptor recognizes is not known. Base quality data are lacking; no much larger clone is found one base away.

The reads were generated on an Illumina NovaSeq 6000. TCRalpha and TCRbeta cDNA libraries were constructed by 5'RACE with constant-segment primers, with sample barcodes and unique molecular identifiers being introduced. Trizol reagent was used to extract RNA from every sample. Amplification of the libraries took two PCR steps, and the second step added a second sample barcode plus Illumina TruSeq adapters. Sequencing of libraries was performed on an Illumina NovaSeq with 2 x 150 bp paired-end reads. In the original analysis: The reads were demultiplexed and collapsed into UMI-guided consensus sequences using migec v1.2.7. With mixcr v2.1.11, UMI consensuses were aligned to TRA and TRB V and J templates and assembled into clonotypes. A clonotype was counted as expanded or contracted only when both edgeR and NoisET called the clonotype significant, with the noise models trained on biological replicates. For edgeR calls, the cutoffs were a false discovery rate-adjusted p below 0.01 and a log2 fold-change threshold of 1. PCA with hierarchical clustering of max-normalized trajectories of the 1000 most abundant clonotypes was used as exploratory dynamics analysis. Separately sequenced CD4+ and CD8+ repertoires were used to assign the CD4 or CD8 phenotype of responding clones. TCRdb reran the public reads through fastp at Q25 and MiXCR, keeping productive beta chains. Rows merge per CDR3 protein into single entries with the most common DNA and genes. The V and J calls come from TCRdb's annotation, not from the publication. The sample table records roughly 200,000 distinct CDR3 sequences; 15% to 20% of these occur just once. The top ten clonotypes cover about 2.1% of the sample.

The CDR3 has 17 amino acids, counting the end cysteine and phenylalanine. The entry retains the CDR3 DNA only, 51 bases that are in frame from base 1. What the work shows at the level of the full study, not this receptor alone: Only a couple of mild cases were covered in the study, and larger cohorts including severe cases with pre-infection samples were considered necessary. Clones that contracted from day 15 to 85 showed balanced CD4/CD8 phenotypes, whereas a second wave of clones that expanded from day 15 to 37 leaned towards CD4+. SARS-CoV-2 specificity was not confirmed for the second-wave clones peaking on day 37. Contracting CD4+ clones were located mainly in the CM and EM memory subsets, whereas CD8+ clones were found to be enriched in EMRA. The detection of some responding clones in pre-infection memory suggests that pre-existing cross-reactive memory T cells joined the SARS-CoV-2 response.

The sequence was collected from an adult woman who had mild COVID-19 (a few samples of this study predate the infection). The sample titles of this study are shuffled in the database, so cell type and time point are left out; the donor was told from shared clones. The specimen sequenced was PBMCs or a T cell subset sorted from them (not recorded which). Here the chain combines TRBV21-1 and TRBJ2-7; the table assigns TRBD2, which was not confirmed against the DNA. TRBV21-1 is a listed pseudogene. CDR3 loop: CASSKDGFGERAYEQYF. The nucleotide sequence reads TGTGCCAGCAGCAAAGACGGGTTTGGGGAGCGCGCCTACGAGCAGTACTTC.